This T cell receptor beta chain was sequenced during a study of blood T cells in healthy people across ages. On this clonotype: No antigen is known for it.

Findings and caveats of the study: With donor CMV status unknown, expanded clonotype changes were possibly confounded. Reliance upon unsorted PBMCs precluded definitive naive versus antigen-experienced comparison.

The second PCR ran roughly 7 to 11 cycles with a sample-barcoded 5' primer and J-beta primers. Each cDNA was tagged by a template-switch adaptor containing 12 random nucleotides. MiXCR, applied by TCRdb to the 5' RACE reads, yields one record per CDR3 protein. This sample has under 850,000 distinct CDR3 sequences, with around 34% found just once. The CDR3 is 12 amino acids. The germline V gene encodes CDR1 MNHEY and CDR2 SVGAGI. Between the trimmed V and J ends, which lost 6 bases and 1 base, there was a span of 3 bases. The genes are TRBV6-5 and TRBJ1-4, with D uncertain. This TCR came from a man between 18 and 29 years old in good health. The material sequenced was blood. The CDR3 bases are TGTGCCAGCAGACAAACTAATGAAAAACTGTTTTTT. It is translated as CASRQTNEKLFF.